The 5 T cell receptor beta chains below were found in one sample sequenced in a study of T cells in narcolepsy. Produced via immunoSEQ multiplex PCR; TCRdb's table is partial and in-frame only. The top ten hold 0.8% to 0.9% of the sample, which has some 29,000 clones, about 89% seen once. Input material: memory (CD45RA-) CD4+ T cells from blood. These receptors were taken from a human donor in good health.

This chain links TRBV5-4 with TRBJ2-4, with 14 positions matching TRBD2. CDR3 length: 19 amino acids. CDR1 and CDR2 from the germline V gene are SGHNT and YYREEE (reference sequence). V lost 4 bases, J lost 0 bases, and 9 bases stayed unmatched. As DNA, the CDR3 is TGTGCCAGCAGCAAACCGGGACTAGCGGGGGCCCCAGCCAAAAACATTCAGTACTTC. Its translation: CASSKPGLAGAPAKNIQYF.

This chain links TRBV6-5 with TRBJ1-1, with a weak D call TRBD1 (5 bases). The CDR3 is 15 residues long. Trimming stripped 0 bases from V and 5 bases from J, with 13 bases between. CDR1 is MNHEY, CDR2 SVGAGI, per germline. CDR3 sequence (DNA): TGTGCCAGCAGTTACTCAGCCAGGGAGACTACTGAAGCTTTCTTT. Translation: CASSYSARETTEAFF.

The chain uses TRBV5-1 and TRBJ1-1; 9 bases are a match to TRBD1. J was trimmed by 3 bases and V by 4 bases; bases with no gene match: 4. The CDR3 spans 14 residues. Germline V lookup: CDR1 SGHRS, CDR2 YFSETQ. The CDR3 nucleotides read TGCGCCAGCAGCATCCGACAGGGGGACACTGAAGCTTTCTTT. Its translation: CASSIRQGDTEAFF.

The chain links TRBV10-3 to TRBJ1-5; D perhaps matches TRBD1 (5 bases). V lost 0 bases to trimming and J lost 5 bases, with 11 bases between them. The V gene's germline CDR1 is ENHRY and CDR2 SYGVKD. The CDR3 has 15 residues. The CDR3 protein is CAISESGARDQPQHF. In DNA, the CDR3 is TGTGCCATCAGTGAGTCTGGGGCCAGGGATCAGCCCCAGCATTTT.

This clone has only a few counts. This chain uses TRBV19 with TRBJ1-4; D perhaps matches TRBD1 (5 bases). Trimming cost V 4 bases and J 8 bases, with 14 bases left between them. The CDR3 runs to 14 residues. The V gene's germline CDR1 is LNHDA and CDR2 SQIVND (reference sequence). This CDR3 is CASSRDGLREKLFF. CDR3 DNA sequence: TGTGCCAGTAGTAGGGACGGTCTGCGGGAAAAACTGTTTTTT.